These T cell receptor beta chains were read from a single sample in a study of blood T cell repertoires in COVID-19. Measured with immunoSEQ multiplex PCR; TCRdb has only the in-frame clones, and not every one. This table holds around 300,000 clones, roughly 90% found once. The sequenced sample consisted of peripheral blood. The receptors come from a woman in her 30s with COVID-19, enrolled during active disease. CDR3s include the opening cysteine and the closing phenylalanine or tryptophan. The order of the fields is V gene, D gene, J gene, CDR3 DNA, CDR3 protein. D genes are given only for firm matches.

TRBV4-1,-,TRBJ2-3,TGCGCCAGCAGCCAAGATAAAGGGACACCCATCACGCAGTATTTT,CASSQDKGTPITQYF
TRBV2,TRBD1,TRBJ1-1,TGTGCCAGCGAAAAACCGGGACAGGGATCCACTGAAGCTTTCTTT,CASEKPGQGSTEAFF
TRBV2,-,TRBJ1-1,TGTGCCAGCAGTGAGAGACAGAGGAACACTGAAGCTTTCTTT,CASSERQRNTEAFF
TRBV5-4,-,TRBJ2-7,TGTGCCAGCAGCTTAGGACTGACCTACGAGCAGTACTTC,CASSLGLTYEQYF
TRBV12-3/TRBV12-4,-,TRBJ1-1,TGTGCCAGCAGTTCCGAGGGCCGTGAAGCTTTCTTT,CASSSEGREAFF
TRBV28,-,TRBJ1-5,TGTGCCAGCGTTGGGGGGGGCCAGCCCCAGCATTTT,CASVGGGQPQHF
TRBV6-2/TRBV6-3,TRBD2,TRBJ2-7,TGTGCCAGCAGTTATTCCATCTTTTCCGGGACTAGCGGGAGGGAGCAGTACTTC,CASSYSIFSGTSGREQYF
TRBV5-1,-,TRBJ2-7,TGCGCCAGCAGCTCGGGGCAGGGGAGCTCCTACGAGCAGTACTTC,CASSSGQGSSYEQYF
TRBV6-4,-,TRBJ2-5,TGTGCCAGCAGTACCTTGGCGGGGTCCCAAGAGACCCAGTACTTC,CASSTLAGSQETQYF
TRBV7-9,TRBD2,TRBJ2-1,TGTGCCAGCAGCCCCGGGACTAGCGACTACAATGAGCAGTTCTTC,CASSPGTSDYNEQFF
TRBV7-8,-,TRBJ1-1,TGTGCCAGCAGCTTGGGGGGGATCACTGAAGCTTTCTTT,CASSLGGITEAFF
TRBV7-9,-,TRBJ1-6,TGTGCCAGCAGCTCTTCGAATTCACCCCTCCACTTT,CASSSSNSPLHF
TRBV4-1,-,TRBJ2-7,TGCGCCAGCAGCCAAGCAGGGTTCGAGCAGTACTTC,CASSQAGFEQYF
TRBV28,TRBD1,TRBJ2-3,TGTGCCAGCAGTTCGGACAGGGGGCCAACAGATACGCAGTATTTT,CASSSDRGPTDTQYF